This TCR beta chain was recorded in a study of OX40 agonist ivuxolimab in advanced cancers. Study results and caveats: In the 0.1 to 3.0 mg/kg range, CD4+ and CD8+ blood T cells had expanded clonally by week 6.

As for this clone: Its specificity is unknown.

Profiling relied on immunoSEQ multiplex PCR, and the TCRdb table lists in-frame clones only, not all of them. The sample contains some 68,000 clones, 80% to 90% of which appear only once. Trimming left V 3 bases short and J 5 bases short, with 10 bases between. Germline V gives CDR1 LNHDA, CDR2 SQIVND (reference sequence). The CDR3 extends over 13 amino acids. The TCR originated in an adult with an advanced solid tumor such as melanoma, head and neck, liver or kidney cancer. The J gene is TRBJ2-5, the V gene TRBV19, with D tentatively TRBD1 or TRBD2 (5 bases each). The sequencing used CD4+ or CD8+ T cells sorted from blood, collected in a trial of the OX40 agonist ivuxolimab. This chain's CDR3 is CASSMGPLETQYF. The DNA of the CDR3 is TGTGCCAGTAGTATGGGACCTCTTGAGACCCAGTACTTC. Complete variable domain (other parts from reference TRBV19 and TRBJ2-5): DGGITQSPKYLFRKEGQNVTLSCEQNLNHDAMYWYRQDPGQGLRLIYYSQIVNDFQKGDIAEGYSVSREKKESFPLTVTSAQKNPTAFYLCASSMGPLETQYFGPGTRLLVL.